A selection of T cell receptor beta chains follows, all from one sample in a study of T cells in Graves' hyperthyroidism and ophthalmopathy. Using its own MiXCR run on the multiplex PCR reads, TCRdb lists one record per CDR3 protein. The sample has around 700,000 distinct CDR3 sequences, under 20% seen once. The sequenced material came from blood. These TCRs come from a woman aged 45-65 years with Graves' hyperthyroidism that later progressed to Graves' ophthalmopathy. CDR3s include the opening cysteine and the closing phenylalanine or tryptophan. D genes are given only for firm matches. The size field is filled for only some rows; it gives once, few, many or a size class.

size	V	J	D	DNA	CDR3
many	TRBV4-1	TRBJ1-5	-	TGCGCCAGCAGCCAAGATTGGGGTACCAATCAGCCCCAGCATTTT	CASSQDWGTNQPQHF
many	TRBV30	TRBJ1-2	-	TGTGCCTGGAGGGAACCGACAGTAGAAGCCTTC	CAWREPTVEAF
few	TRBV29-1	TRBJ2-2	-	TGCAGCGTTGAAGGCAGGCAGGAAGCCGGGGAGCTGTTTTTT	CSVEGRQEAGELFF
many	TRBV3-1	TRBJ2-5	-	TGTGCCAGCAGCCCTAGAGGACCGAGACGAACACAAGAGACCCAGTACTTC	CASSPRGPRRTQETQYF
-	TRBV7-9	TRBJ1-4	-	TGTGCCAGCAGCTTACAACTGACGAATGAAAAACTGTTTTTT	CASSLQLTNEKLFF
many	TRBV18	TRBJ2-1	TRBD1	TGTGCCAGCTCACGACCGGGACAGGGATACACGGGCTCCTACAATGAGCAGTTCTTC	CASSRPGQGYTGSYNEQFF
many	TRBV7-9	TRBJ1-1	-	TGTGCCAGCAGCCCCAACGAAGGATACACTGAAGCTTTCTTT	CASSPNEGYTEAFF
few	TRBV20-1	TRBJ2-7	TRBD1	TGCAGTGCTAATGACAGGGGGCTGTCCGAGCAGTACTTC	CSANDRGLSEQYF
-	TRBV15	TRBJ2-7	-	TGTGCCACCAGCAGAGAACCCCTTTCCTACGAGCAGTACTTC	CATSREPLSYEQYF
few	TRBV13	TRBJ1-6	-	TGTGCCAGCAGCCCCCATAACAATTCACCCCTCCACTTT	CASSPHNNSPLHF
many	TRBV3-1	TRBJ2-1	TRBD1	TGTGCCAGCAGCCCCAGGGGGCAGGGTGGAGATGAGCAGTTCTTC	CASSPRGQGGDEQFF
once	TRBV20-1	TRBJ2-1	TRBD2	TGCAGTGCTAGAGCCCCGGGACTAGCGGGGGTCTACAATGAGCAGTTCTTC	CSARAPGLAGVYNEQFF
few	TRBV4-1	TRBJ1-2	-	TGCGCCAGCAGTCCCGGGACCCGCGATGGCTACACCTTC	CASSPGTRDGYTF
many	TRBV6-1	TRBJ1-6	-	TGTGCCAGCAGTGAAGCTTCGGGACTGGTTAATTCACCCCTCCACTTT	CASSEASGLVNSPLHF
few	TRBV10-1	TRBJ1-1	-	TGCGCCAGCAGATTAGACAGGAACACTGAAGCTTTCTTT	CASRLDRNTEAFF
many	TRBV20-1	TRBJ1-2	-	TGCAGTGCTAGAGGGAGGGGGGGGCCTTCCTCTAACTATGGCTACACCTTC	CSARGRGGPSSNYGYTF
few	TRBV15	TRBJ2-3	-	TGTGCCACCAGCAGAGATTTAGGGGATACGCAGTATTTT	CATSRDLGDTQYF
-	TRBV14	TRBJ2-2	-	TGTGCCAGCACACGGCAGGGGATCACCGGGGAGCTGTTTTTT	CASTRQGITGELFF
-	TRBV5-8	TRBJ1-3	-	TGTGCCAGCAGCATGTCGGTCGTGTTCTCTGGAAACACCATATATTTT	CASSMSVVFSGNTIYF
-	TRBV2	TRBJ1-2	-	TGTGCCAGCCCCGGTATGGGAAATCATGGCTACACCTTC	CASPGMGNHGYTF
many	TRBV20-1	TRBJ2-1	-	TGCAGTGCTAGAGATCAGGGACATGAGCAGTTCTTC	CSARDQGHEQFF
-	TRBV9	TRBJ1-2	TRBD1	TGTGCCAGCAGCGTAGACCAGGACAGGTTACTTAACTATGGCTACACCTTC	CASSVDQDRLLNYGYTF
-	TRBV18	TRBJ1-5	TRBD1	TGTGCCAGCTCACCAACAGGGACAGGGAGTCAGCCCCAGCATTTT	CASSPTGTGSQPQHF
few	TRBV10-3	TRBJ1-4	-	TGTGCCATCAGTGGGGTTGAACTGAATGAAAAACTGTTTTTT	CAISGVELNEKLFF
few	TRBV5-1	TRBJ2-6	-	TGCGCCAGCAGCGCACAAATCTCTGGGGCCAACGTCCTGACTTTC	CASSAQISGANVLTF
many	TRBV3-1	TRBJ1-1	-	TGTGCCAGCAGCCAAGATTACACTGGAGCTTTCTTT	CASSQDYTGAFF
few	TRBV10-2	TRBJ2-7	TRBD2	TGCGCCAGCAGTGAGTCGACGGCTTGGGGGGGCGAGCAGTACTTC	CASSESTAWGGEQYF
-	TRBV11-1	TRBJ1-5	TRBD1	TGTGCCAGCAGCTTCGGAGGGGGCGCGAGGCAGCCCCAGCATTTT	CASSFGGGARQPQHF
-	TRBV20-1	TRBJ2-2	-	TGCAGTAGCCCTTCCAGCACGCACACCGGGGAGCTGTTTTTT	CSSPSSTHTGELFF
-	TRBV5-1	TRBJ1-1	TRBD1	TGCGCCAGCAGGTTTGACCTGGACAGGGAGTTTTCAGTTGGAGCTTTCTTT	CASRFDLDREFSVGAFF
-	TRBV5-1	TRBJ1-5	-	TGCGCCAGCAGCCAGACAGGCCGTAGCAATCAGCCCCAGCATTTT	CASSQTGRSNQPQHF
few	TRBV5-1	TRBJ2-1	-	TGCGCCAGCAGCTTCAAGGCGTCCTCCTACAATGAGCAGTTCTTC	CASSFKASSYNEQFF
few	TRBV5-1	TRBJ1-5	TRBD1	TGCGCCAGCAGCGTGACAGGGACTAGCAATCAGCCCCAGCATTTT	CASSVTGTSNQPQHF
-	TRBV6-1	TRBJ2-7	-	TGTGCCAGTGTGGAAGGGGGGTTACCCTACAATGAGCAGTACTTC	CASVEGGLPYNEQYF
-	TRBV7-8	TRBJ2-7	-	TGTGCCAGCAGCCCAAGGGGGGACACAACCTACGAGCAGTACTTC	CASSPRGDTTYEQYF
-	TRBV10-3	TRBJ2-2	-	TGTGCCATCACTTCAGCGGGTGGGAACACCGGGGAGCTGTTTTTT	CAITSAGGNTGELFF
many	TRBV12-3/TRBV12-4	TRBJ2-1	-	TGTGCCAGCAGACGACAGGCAAGCTCCTACAATGAGCAGTTCTTC	CASRRQASSYNEQFF
many	TRBV12-3/TRBV12-4	TRBJ1-4	-	TGTGCCAGCAGTTTACTAGGGGCGTGGGCTAATGAAAAACTGTTTTTT	CASSLLGAWANEKLFF
many	TRBV27	TRBJ2-1	TRBD2	TGTGCCAGCACTCTTAGCGGGGGGGCCTACAATGAGCAGTTCTTC	CASTLSGGAYNEQFF
-	TRBV9	TRBJ1-1	-	TGTGCCAGCAGCGTTAAGGGAACGAACACTGAAGCTTTCTTT	CASSVKGTNTEAFF
many	TRBV5-1	TRBJ1-2	-	TGCGCCAGCAGCTTGGATAGCCGTGGCTACTATGGCTACACCTTC	CASSLDSRGYYGYTF
few	TRBV7-6	TRBJ2-5	-	TGTGCCAGCAGCTACCGGGGGCGCTATAAAACCCAAGAGACCCAGTACTTC	CASSYRGRYKTQETQYF
many	TRBV18	TRBJ1-2	-	TGTGCCAGCTCACCCTTTTATGGAGACTATGGCTACACCTTC	CASSPFYGDYGYTF
few	TRBV9	TRBJ2-1	TRBD1	TGTGCCAGCAGCACCCGAGGGACAGGGGCCTTCCCTAATGAGCAGTTCTTC	CASSTRGTGAFPNEQFF
few	TRBV27	TRBJ1-3	-	TGTGCCAACTCTCGAGACACCATATATTTT	CANSRDTIYF